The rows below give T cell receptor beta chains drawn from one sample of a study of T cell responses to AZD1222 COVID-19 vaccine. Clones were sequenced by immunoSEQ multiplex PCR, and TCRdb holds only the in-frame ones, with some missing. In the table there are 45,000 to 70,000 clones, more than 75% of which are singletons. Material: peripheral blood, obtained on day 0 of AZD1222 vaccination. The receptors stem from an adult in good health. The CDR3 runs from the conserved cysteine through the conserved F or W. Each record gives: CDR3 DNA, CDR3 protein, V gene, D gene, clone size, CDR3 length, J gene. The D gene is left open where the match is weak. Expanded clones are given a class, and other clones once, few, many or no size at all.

TGTGCCAGCAGCTCGACCGGGACTAGCGGCTACGAGCAGTACTTC,CASSSTGTSGYEQYF,TRBV11-2,TRBD2,NA,15,TRBJ2-7
TGTGCCAGCCGACAGGGCACCACCGGGGAGCTGTTTTTT,CASRQGTTGELFF,TRBV2,TRBD1,NA,13,TRBJ2-2
TGCAGTGCTAGTGACATCGCCACTCACTATGGCTACACCTTC,CSASDIATHYGYTF,TRBV20-1,NA,NA,14,TRBJ1-2
TGTGCCAGCAGTTTTTTGTATGAGCAGTTCTTC,CASSFLYEQFF,TRBV27,NA,NA,11,TRBJ2-1
TGTGCCAGCAGTGCCGGCACTAGCGGGAGGGCCCCCGGGGAGCTGTTTTTT,CASSAGTSGRAPGELFF,TRBV6-1,TRBD2,NA,17,TRBJ2-2
TGTGCCAGCAGTCTCACAGGACAGGGGCAAGAGACCCAGTACTTC,CASSLTGQGQETQYF,TRBV27,TRBD1,NA,15,TRBJ2-5
TGTGCCAGCAGACCCGGACAGGGGTCAGCACCCCTCCACTTT,CASRPGQGSAPLHF,TRBV3-1/TRBV3-2,TRBD1,NA,14,TRBJ1-6
TGTGCCAGCTCACCAGTCCCGGGCGACACTGAAGCTTTCTTT,CASSPVPGDTEAFF,TRBV18,NA,NA,14,TRBJ1-1
TGTGCCAGCCGACTAGCGCACCTTGGGGATGAGCAGTTCTTC,CASRLAHLGDEQFF,TRBV5-5,TRBD2,NA,14,TRBJ2-1
TGTGCCAGCAGTTCAGACAGGGGAGAAGCTTTCTTT,CASSSDRGEAFF,TRBV28,TRBD1,NA,12,TRBJ1-1
TGTGCCAGCAGCCCCGGAACCAACCTGGGGGAGTCGGGCGAGCAGTACTTC,CASSPGTNLGESGEQYF,TRBV4-2,NA,NA,17,TRBJ2-7
TGTGCCAGCAGTTCGAGCGGGTCTGCCACAGATACGCAGTATTTT,CASSSSGSATDTQYF,TRBV6-4,NA,NA,15,TRBJ2-3
TGTGCCACCAGCAGAGAAGCGACTGAGCAGTTCTTC,CATSREATEQFF,TRBV15,NA,NA,12,TRBJ2-1
TGTGCCAGCAGCCCTCTACATGGACAGTCAAATGGCTACACCTTC,CASSPLHGQSNGYTF,TRBV9,NA,few,15,TRBJ1-2
TGTGCCAGCAGTCTAGACGGGACCTATGGCTACACCTTC,CASSLDGTYGYTF,TRBV2,NA,once,13,TRBJ1-2
TGTGCCAGCAGCTTGGATGGACAGGGGGAATATCAGCCCCAGCATTTT,CASSLDGQGEYQPQHF,TRBV5-5,TRBD1,NA,16,TRBJ1-5
TGTGCCAGCAGCTTGGGACAGGGTGGAACCGGGGAGCTGTTTTTT,CASSLGQGGTGELFF,TRBV5-4,TRBD1,NA,15,TRBJ2-2
TGTGCCAGCAGCTTAGTTCGCAGGGAGGATTCGCCCCTCCACTTT,CASSLVRREDSPLHF,TRBV7-9,NA,NA,15,TRBJ1-6
TGTGCCAGCGGGACAGGGCTTCAGCCCCAGCATTTT,CASGTGLQPQHF,TRBV27,TRBD1,NA,12,TRBJ1-5
TGTGCCAGCAGCCAAGATGAATGGAACACTGAAGCTTTCTTT,CASSQDEWNTEAFF,TRBV4-2,NA,NA,14,TRBJ1-1
TGTGCCAGCAGCTCACTCGGGCTTTACGAGCAGTACTTC,CASSSLGLYEQYF,TRBV11-1,NA,NA,13,TRBJ2-7
TGTGCCAGCGCCAGGACAGCGGATAGCACAGATACGCAGTATTTT,CASARTADSTDTQYF,TRBV3-1/TRBV3-2,NA,NA,15,TRBJ2-3
TGTGCCATCAGACCCGGGACAGAGAACACTGAAGCTTTCTTT,CAIRPGTENTEAFF,TRBV10-3,TRBD1,NA,14,TRBJ1-1